The TCR beta chain under discussion was sequenced for a study of blood T cells in healthy people across ages. The use of a sample-barcoded 5' primer and a J-beta primer mix characterized a second PCR of about 7 to 12 cycles. One entry per CDR3 protein results from TCRdb running MiXCR on the 5' RACE reads. This table holds some 790,000 distinct CDR3 sequences, around 26% found once. Total RNA extraction produced at least 6 micrograms (per sample) for the study. The V gene's germline CDR1 is MNHNY and CDR2 SVGAGI (reference sequence). Trimming took off 5 bases at V and 7 bases at J, with 18 bases between the two ends. This CDR3 has 16 amino acids.

Sequenced sample: blood. V gene TRBV6-6 combines with J gene TRBJ1-6; the D gene is possibly TRBD1 (6 bases). The TCR sequence derives from a woman older than 75 in good health. DNA for the CDR3: TGTGCCAGCAGTCGGTCCGGGGGGCACGAAAATTCACCCCTCCACTTT. Amino acid sequence: CASSRSGGHENSPLHF.